The 2 T cell receptor beta chains in this list originate from one sample, sequenced in a study of early T cells in non-severe SARS-CoV-2 infection. A single record per CDR3 protein comes from TCRdb applying MiXCR to the 5' RACE reads. The profile shows some 25,000 distinct CDR3 sequences, 3.5% to 5% of them singletons. Sequences were obtained from whole blood. These receptors originate from an adult who was a healthcare worker with PCR-confirmed SARS-CoV-2 infection or an uninfected control (not recorded which).

The sample holds many counts of this clonotype. This sequence joins TRBV6-2 or TRBV6-3 and TRBJ1-5; D unclear. The germline V gene has CDR1 MNHEY and CDR2 SVGEGT. Trimming shortened V by 8 bases and J by 0 bases, and 8 bases separated the two germline ends. CDR3 length: 13 residues. This CDR3 reads CASVSNSNQPQHF. CDR3 DNA: TGTGCCAGCGTGAGCAATAGCAATCAGCCCCAGCATTTT.

This clonotype has a count of ten or more. The chain combines TRBV4-2 with TRBJ1-3, with D possibly matching TRBD1 (5 bases). Trimming removed 5 bases at V and 2 bases at J, with 7 bases between. This CDR3 comprises 13 residues. The germline gives CDR1 LGHNA, CDR2 YNFKEQ. CDR3 in amino acids: CASSGGAGNTIYF. DNA of the CDR3: TGTGCCAGCAGCGGGGGGGCTGGAAACACCATATATTTT.